Ten or more counts support the clone carrying this T cell receptor beta chain. The data are from a study of neurological immune-mediated disorders. The CDR3 length is 13 residues. The junction had 5 bases not matched to a gene; V was cut back by 7 bases and J by 5 bases. Germline V gene lookup returns CDR1 GTSNPN and CDR2 SVGIG (reference sequence). TCRdb re-derived calls from the 5' RACE reads in MiXCR, one entry per CDR3 protein. This sample carries 60,000 or so distinct CDR3 sequences, more than 9.5% of them seen once, and the ten largest clones take about 1.7%. J is TRBJ2-1 and V is TRBV30, with 10 bases that match TRBD2. The receptor's source is a man in his 60s in good health. Sequencing input: PBMCs. In DNA, the CDR3 is TGTGCCTCTGAGCGGGGGGGTAACAATGAGCAGTTCTTC. It codes for CASERGGNNEQFF.